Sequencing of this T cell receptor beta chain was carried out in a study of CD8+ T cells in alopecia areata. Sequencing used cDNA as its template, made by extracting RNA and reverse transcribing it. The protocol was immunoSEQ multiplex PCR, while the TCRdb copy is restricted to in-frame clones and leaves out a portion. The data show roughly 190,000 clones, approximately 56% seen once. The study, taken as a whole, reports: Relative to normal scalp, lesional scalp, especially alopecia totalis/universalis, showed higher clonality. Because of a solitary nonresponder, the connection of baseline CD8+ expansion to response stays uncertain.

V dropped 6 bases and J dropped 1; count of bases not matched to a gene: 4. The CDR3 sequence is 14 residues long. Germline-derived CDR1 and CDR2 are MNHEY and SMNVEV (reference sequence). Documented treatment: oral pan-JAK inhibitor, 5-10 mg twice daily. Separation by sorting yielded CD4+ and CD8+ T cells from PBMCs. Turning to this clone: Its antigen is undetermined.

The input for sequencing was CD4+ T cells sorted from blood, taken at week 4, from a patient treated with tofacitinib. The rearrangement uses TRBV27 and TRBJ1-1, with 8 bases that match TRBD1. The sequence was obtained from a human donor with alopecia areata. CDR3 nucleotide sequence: TGTGCCAGCAGGCAGGGACAGGAGAACACTGAAGCTTTCTTT. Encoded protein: CASRQGQENTEAFF.